This paragraph covers one T cell receptor (beta chain) sequence. Its specificity is not known. The sample is drawn from a study of CXCR3-negative and CXCR3-positive naive CD8 T cells. Study findings and constraints: Upon cryopreservation, CXCR3 expression partially decreased, and most assays used fresh PBMCs. CXCR3-positive naive cells carried more hydrophobic TRB CDR3s than CXCR3-negative ones.

Preparation of TRB cDNA libraries relied on 5' RACE carrying UMI labels. TCRdb reprocessed the 5' RACE reads and keeps a single row for each CDR3 protein, giving no DNA. The listing contains tens of thousands of distinct CDR3 sequences. The CDR3 sequence is 14 residues long. Germline lookup yields CDR1 SQVTM and CDR2 ANQGSEA. V gene TRBV29-1 combines with J gene TRBJ2-1; TCRdb gives TRBD1 as the D gene, but with no DNA this cannot be confirmed. This receptor was identified in a human donor in good health. Some clones in this sample may be carry-over from other donors' samples. The specimen sequenced was naive CXCR3+ CD8+ T cells from blood. Subset defined: CD45RO-CCR7+CD27+CD95- naive CD8+ T cells expressing CXCR3 (TNR3+). The CDR3 is CSADQGARYNEQFF.